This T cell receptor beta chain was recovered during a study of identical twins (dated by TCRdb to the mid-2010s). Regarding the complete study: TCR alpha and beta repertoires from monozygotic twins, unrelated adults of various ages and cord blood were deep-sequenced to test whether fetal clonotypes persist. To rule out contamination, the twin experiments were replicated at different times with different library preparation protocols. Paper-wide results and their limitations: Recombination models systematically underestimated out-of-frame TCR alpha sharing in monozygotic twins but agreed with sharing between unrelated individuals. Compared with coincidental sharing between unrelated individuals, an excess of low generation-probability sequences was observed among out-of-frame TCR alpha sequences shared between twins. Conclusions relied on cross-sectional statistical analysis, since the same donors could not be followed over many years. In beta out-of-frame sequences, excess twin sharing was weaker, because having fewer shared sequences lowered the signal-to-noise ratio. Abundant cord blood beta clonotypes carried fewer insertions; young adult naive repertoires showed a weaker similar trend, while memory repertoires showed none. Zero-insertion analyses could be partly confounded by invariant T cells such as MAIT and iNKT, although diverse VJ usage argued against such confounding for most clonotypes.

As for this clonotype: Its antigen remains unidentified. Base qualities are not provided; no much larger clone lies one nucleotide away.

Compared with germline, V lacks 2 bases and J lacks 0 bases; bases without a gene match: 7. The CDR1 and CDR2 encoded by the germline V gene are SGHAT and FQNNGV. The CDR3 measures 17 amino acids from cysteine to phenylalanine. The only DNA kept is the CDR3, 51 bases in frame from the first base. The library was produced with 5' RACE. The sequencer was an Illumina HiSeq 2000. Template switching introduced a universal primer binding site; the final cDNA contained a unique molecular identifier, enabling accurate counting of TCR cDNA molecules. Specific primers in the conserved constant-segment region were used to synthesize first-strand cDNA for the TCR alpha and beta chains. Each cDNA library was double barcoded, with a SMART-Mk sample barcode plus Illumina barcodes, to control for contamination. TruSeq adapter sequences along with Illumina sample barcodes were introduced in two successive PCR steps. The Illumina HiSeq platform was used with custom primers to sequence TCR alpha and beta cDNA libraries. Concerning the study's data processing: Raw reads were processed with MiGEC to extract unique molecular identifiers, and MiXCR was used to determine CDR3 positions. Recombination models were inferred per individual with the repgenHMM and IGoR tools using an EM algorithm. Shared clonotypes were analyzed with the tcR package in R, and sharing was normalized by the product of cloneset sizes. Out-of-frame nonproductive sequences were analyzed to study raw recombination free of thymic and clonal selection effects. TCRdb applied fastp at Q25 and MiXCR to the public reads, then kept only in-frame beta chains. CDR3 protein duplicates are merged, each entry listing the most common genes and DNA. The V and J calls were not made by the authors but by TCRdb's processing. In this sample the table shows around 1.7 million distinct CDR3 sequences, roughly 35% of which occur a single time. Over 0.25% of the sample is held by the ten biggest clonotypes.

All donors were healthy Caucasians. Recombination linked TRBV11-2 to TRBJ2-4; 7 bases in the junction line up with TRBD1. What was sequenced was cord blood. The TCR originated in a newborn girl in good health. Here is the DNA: TGTGCCAGCAGCTTATATGTGGACAGGCAAGCCAAAAACATTCAGTACTTC. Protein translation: CASSLYVDRQAKNIQYF.